The 20 T cell receptor beta chains reported below all come from one sample, sequenced in a study of blood T cell repertoires in COVID-19. Sequencing was performed with immunoSEQ multiplex PCR; in TCRdb, only in-frame clones are kept and a portion is missing. The sample yields 30,000 or so clones, roughly 87% seen once. The sequencing input was peripheral blood. The receptor set was obtained from a man in his sixties with COVID-19, enrolled during active disease.

J is TRBJ1-1 and V is TRBV7-8; the match to TRBD1 covers 9 bases. Germline CDR1 is SGHVS and CDR2 is FQNEAQ. There are 15 residues in the CDR3. V shed 1 base, J shed 9 bases, and the junction held 9 bases outside the gene matches. The CDR3 reads CASSLDRTGGVKAFF. The DNA for the CDR3 is TGTGCCAGCAGCTTAGATAGAACAGGGGGCGTAAAAGCTTTCTTT. Combining the CDR3 with reference TRBV7-8 and TRBJ1-1 gives the whole variable domain GAGVSQSPRYKVAKRGQDVALRCDPISGHVSLFWYQQALGQGPEFLTYFQNEAQLDKSGLPSDRFFAERPEGSVSTLKIQRTQQEDSAVYLCASSLDRTGGVKAFFGQGTRLTVV.

The rearrangement joins TRBV6-5 to TRBJ2-1; TRBD2 matches 7 bases. Germline V gene lookup returns CDR1 MNHEY and CDR2 SVGAGI. The CDR3 covers 15 residues. V shed 4 bases and J 4 bases; nucleotides not matched to a gene: 7. CDR3 bases: TGTGCCAGCAGTTCGTCTAGCGGACTTTACAATGAGCAGTTCTTC. Translating gives CASSSSSGLYNEQFF.

This chain links TRBV5-1 with TRBJ2-2; D uncertain. Germline-derived CDR1 and CDR2 are SGHRS and YFSETQ. This CDR3 has 15 residues. Trimming took off 2 bases at V and 0 bases at J, with 8 bases between the two ends. CDR3 region: CASSLQNPNTGELFF. CDR3 in DNA: TGCGCCAGCAGCTTACAGAATCCGAACACCGGGGAGCTGTTTTTT.

The chain links TRBV19 to TRBJ1-3, with D maybe TRBD1 (6 bases). Germline V CDR1 and CDR2: LNHDA, SQIVND (reference sequence). The CDR3 has 13 amino acids. Trimming removed 7 bases from V and 3 bases from J, with 10 bases in between. DNA of the CDR3: TGTGCCAGTACCTCGGGACATGGAAACACCATATATTTT. It specifies CASTSGHGNTIYF.

This rearrangement joins TRBV29-1 to TRBJ2-7, with D unresolved. The CDR3 is 15 amino acids. Trimming pared 6 bases from V and 1 base from J, leaving 19 bases between. The germline CDR1 and CDR2 sequences are SQVTM and ANQGSEA. CDR3 nucleotide sequence: TGCAGCGTCCGAGACCTTAGCAGCAAATCCTACGAGCAGTACTTC. Translating it yields CSVRDLSSKSYEQYF.

Here the CDR3 DNA reads TGCGCCAGCAGCCCGGGATTGGGCAGGCAGCCCCAGCATTTT. Residues: CASSPGLGRQPQHF. The chain employs TRBV4-1 and TRBJ1-5; unclear D gene. The CDR3 loop spans 14 amino acids. CDR1 is MGHRA and CDR2 is YSYEKL in the germline V gene. Between the trimmed V and J ends, which lost 4 bases and 7 bases, there was a span of 14 bases.

The chain joins TRBV23-1 to TRBJ2-2; the D gene is possibly TRBD1 (6 bases). TRBV23-1 is reported as an ORF; its role is uncertain. The CDR3 contains 15 residues. The V end lost 3 bases, the J end lost 4 bases, and 12 bases lay between the germline ends. This chain's CDR3 is CASSQVRGVTGELFF. The CDR3, as DNA: TGCGCCAGCAGTCAGGTCAGGGGTGTCACCGGGGAGCTGTTTTTT.

The rearrangement uses TRBV6-5 and TRBJ1-4, with TRBD1 matching over 10 bases. The ends lost 6 bases at V and 10 bases at J; junction bases unmatched: 8. The germline gives CDR1 MNHEY, CDR2 SVGAGI. This CDR3 region has 14 residues. CDR3 sequence reads: CASRSGTGDAKLFF. The CDR3, as DNA: TGTGCCAGCAGATCCGGGACAGGGGACGCAAAACTGTTTTTT.

A single count supports this clone. The chain has TRBV6-5 and TRBJ2-2; 11 nucleotides agree with TRBD2. V trimming: 4 bases; J trimming: 6 bases; junction bases outside the gene matches: 4. The germline V gene has CDR1 MNHEY and CDR2 SVGAGI. This CDR3 is built from 15 residues. The CDR3 nucleotides are TGTGCCAGCAGTTTAGCGGGAGGGTACCCCGGGGAGCTGTTTTTT. Translated, it gives CASSLAGGYPGELFF.

The chain couples TRBV29-1 to TRBJ2-1; TRBD2 is a possible D gene (6 bases). CDR1 is SQVTM, CDR2 ANQGSEA, per germline. Trimming shortened V by 7 bases and J by 5 bases, and 15 bases separated the two germline ends. This CDR3 has 13 residues. In nucleotides, the CDR3 is TGCAGCGCTGGGAAGCGGGCCAACAATGAGCAGTTCTTC. This sequence encodes CSAGKRANNEQFF.

The chain recombines TRBV5-4 with TRBJ2-7; a possible D gene is TRBD2 (6 bases). CDR3 length: 13 amino acids. The ends were cut back, 3 bases at V and 5 bases at J, with 12 bases in the middle. From germline, CDR1 is SGHNT and CDR2 YYREEE (reference sequence). The DNA for the CDR3 is TGTGCCAGCAGCTCCCCGGAGGGCCACGAGCAGTACTTC. This encodes CASSSPEGHEQYF.

The genes are TRBV10-2 and TRBJ1-5, with 9 bases matching TRBD1. V lost 2 bases, J lost 7 bases, and 12 bases stayed unmatched. CDR3 length: 17 residues. Germline V CDR1 and CDR2: WSHSY, SAAADI. This CDR3 is CASSEGQGSSSGQPQHF. In DNA, the CDR3 is TGCGCCAGCAGTGAGGGACAGGGGAGTAGTAGCGGACAGCCCCAGCATTTT.

The gene calls are TRBV6-5 and TRBJ1-3; D uncertain. CDR3 length: 12 residues. Trimming cost V 6 bases and J 4 bases, with 7 bases left between them. Per germline, CDR1 MNHEY and CDR2 SVGAGI. This CDR3 is CASSREGNTIYF. CDR3 bases: TGTGCCAGCAGCCGGGAGGGAAACACCATATATTTT.

The chain has TRBV28 and TRBJ1-5; 8 nucleotides line up with TRBD1. There are 15 residues in the CDR3. V trimming: 7 bases; J trimming: 1 base; junction bases outside the gene matches: 6. Germline CDR1 and CDR2: MDHEN and SYDVKM. In DNA form, the CDR3 reads TGTGCCAGCACCTCCGGACAGGGAAGCAATCAGCCCCAGCATTTT. Its protein product is CASTSGQGSNQPQHF.

The chain joins TRBV18 to TRBJ1-3; possibly TRBD1 for D (5 bases). Trimming cost V 3 bases and J 5 bases, with 11 bases left between them. CDR1 and CDR2 (germline): KGHSH, LQKENI. The CDR3 is 14 residues long. CDR3 nucleotides: TGTGCCAGCTCACCCCCGACAGAAAGAAACACCATATATTTT. Its protein is CASSPPTERNTIYF.

The chain uses TRBV3-1 (or the pseudogene TRBV3-2) and TRBJ2-2; D is uncertain. Germline V gene data show CDR1 as LGHDT and CDR2 as YNNKEL (reference sequence). V lost 1 base and J 6 bases, leaving 12 bases between the germline ends. CDR3 length: 15 amino acids. The CDR3 reads CASSQGQAPPGELFF. In DNA form, the CDR3 reads TGTGCCAGCAGCCAAGGACAAGCCCCCCCCGGGGAGCTGTTTTTT.

The rearrangement uses TRBV19 and TRBJ2-3; TRBD1 aligns across 9 bases. Looked up from germline, CDR1 is LNHDA and CDR2 is SQIVND (reference sequence). With 7 bases clipped from V and 5 bases from J, the junction kept 4 bases outside the gene matches. CDR3 length: 13 amino acids. In DNA, the CDR3 is TGTGCCAGTAACACAGGGGGCATAGATACGCAGTATTTT. Protein: CASNTGGIDTQYF.

The chain carries TRBV28 and TRBJ2-1; the match to TRBD2 covers 8 bases. Trimming removed 6 bases from V and 8 bases from J; junction bases left unmatched: 15. CDR1 and CDR2 (germline): MDHEN, SYDVKM. CDR3 length equals 16 residues. This CDR3 reads CASSHRGTSLAYEQFF. As DNA, the CDR3 is TGTGCCAGCAGCCACCGTGGGACTAGTTTAGCCTATGAGCAGTTCTTC.

This clone was seen a single time. The rearrangement uses TRBV18 and TRBJ2-5; D may be TRBD2 (5 bases). The CDR3 extends over 12 amino acids. The V end was cut by 0 bases, the J end by 8 bases, with 7 bases between. CDR1 is KGHSH and CDR2 is LQKENI in the germline V gene. CDR3 sequence reads: CASSPPTGTQYF. DNA of the CDR3: TGTGCCAGCTCACCACCTACGGGAACCCAGTACTTC.

The rearrangement uses TRBV7-8 and TRBJ1-1; D gene uncertain. This CDR3 region has 15 residues. V was trimmed by 2 bases and J by 4 bases, leaving 14 bases between them. Germline values: CDR1 SGHVS, CDR2 FQNEAQ. CDR3 sequence reads: CASSLRSGFGTEAFF. DNA for the CDR3: TGTGCCAGCAGCTTACGCTCGGGTTTCGGCACTGAAGCTTTCTTT.